These 26 T cell receptor beta chains originate from one sample sequenced in a study of control samples from healthy donors and cancer patients. This table comes from immunoSEQ multiplex PCR, and its TCRdb copy is limited to in-frame clones, with some not included. This table has 150,000 to 200,000 clones, about 92% appearing once. The sample was blood. The receptors shown here come from a man aged 25 to 45 in good health.

The V gene is TRBV5-4, the J gene TRBJ1-1, with D hard to call. The CDR3 is made up of 14 amino acids. The germline gives CDR1 SGHNT, CDR2 YYREEE (reference sequence). V gave up 0 bases and J gave up 1 base, with 7 bases separating them. The CDR3 nucleotides read TGTGCCAGCAGCTTGGGACACCAGAACACTGAAGCTTTCTTT. Residues: CASSLGHQNTEAFF.

The rearrangement joins TRBV5-5 to TRBJ2-3, with 11 bases identical to TRBD2. The V and J ends lost 1 base and 0 bases, in that order; junction bases with no gene match: 7. The CDR3 extends over 18 amino acids. CDR1 SGHKS and CDR2 YYEKEE come from the germline V gene (reference sequence). CDR3 bases: TGTGCCAGCAGCTTGTTAGCTAGCGGGGGGCCTAGCACAGATACGCAGTATTTT. Translation gives CASSLLASGGPSTDTQYF.

The chain links TRBV23-1 to TRBJ1-1, with D possibly being TRBD1 (5 bases). TRBV23-1 has ORF status, its function being uncertain. The CDR3 is 14 residues long. The V end lost 0 bases, the J end lost 6 bases, and 11 bases lay between the germline ends. CDR3 sequence: CASSQSRGPAEAFF. The CDR3 DNA reads as TGCGCCAGCAGTCAATCGAGGGGTCCGGCTGAAGCTTTCTTT.

This CDR3 is CASRPTSGASYEQYF. In DNA, the CDR3 is TGTGCCAGCAGACCTACTAGCGGGGCATCCTACGAGCAGTACTTC. The chain joins TRBV7-2 to TRBJ2-7, with 10 bases lining up with TRBD2. The CDR3 spans 15 residues. Germline V CDR1 and CDR2: SGHTA, FQGNSA. V lost 6 bases to trimming and J lost 1 base; unmatched junction nucleotides: 6. Combining the CDR3 with reference TRBV7-2 and TRBJ2-7 gives the whole variable domain GAGVSQSPSNKVTEKGKDVELRCDPISGHTALYWYRQSLGQGLEFLIYFQGNSAPDKSGLPSDRFSAERTGGSVSTLTIQRTQQEDSAVYLCASRPTSGASYEQYFGPGTRLTVT.

The chain employs TRBV5-5 and TRBJ2-7; the D gene is possibly TRBD1 (6 bases). Germline loops: CDR1 SGHKS, CDR2 YYEKEE (reference sequence). This CDR3 has 13 amino acids. V was clipped by 3 bases and J by 3 bases, with 10 bases between them. The CDR3 sequence is CASSYRAGYEQYF. The CDR3 coding sequence is TGTGCCAGCAGCTACAGGGCAGGCTACGAGCAGTACTTC.

The gene calls are TRBV6-5 and TRBJ2-2; tentatively, D is TRBD1 (5 bases). The germline V gene has CDR1 MNHEY and CDR2 SVGAGI. The CDR3 totals 14 residues. V lost 5 bases, J lost 4 bases, and 11 bases lay in between. In DNA form, the CDR3 reads TGTGCCAGCAGTCTGGGGCAGACCACCGGGGAGCTGTTTTTT. Protein product: CASSLGQTTGELFF.

The CDR3 here is CASSTGFYSNQPQHF. CDR3 nucleotides: TGTGCCAGCTCGACAGGGTTCTATAGCAATCAGCCCCAGCATTTT. V is TRBV6-5 and J is TRBJ1-5, with 7 bases lining up with TRBD1. The CDR3 consists of 15 residues. The junction had 7 bases not matched to a gene; V was cut back by 8 bases and J by 0 bases. In germline, CDR1 is MNHEY, CDR2 SVGAGI.

This clone has just one count. The rearrangement links TRBV23-1 to TRBJ2-7, with 8 bases aligning to TRBD1. TRBV23-1 has ORF status, its function being uncertain. V shed 2 bases, J shed 9 bases, and the junction held 9 bases outside the gene matches. The CDR3 is 14 residues long. The CDR3 sequence is CASSQRDRSFAQYF. Here the CDR3 DNA reads TGCGCCAGCAGTCAACGGGACAGGTCCTTTGCGCAGTACTTC.

Turning to this clone: The sample contains more than one DNA sequence encoding this CDR3. The chain couples TRBV28 to TRBJ1-5; no firm D call. CDR1 is MDHEN, CDR2 SYDVKM, per germline. The CDR3 runs to 12 residues. V lost 3 bases and J 4 bases, leaving 4 bases between the germline ends. CDR3 protein: CASSFGNQPQHF. DNA of the CDR3: TGTGCCAGCAGTTTCGGAAATCAGCCCCAGCATTTT.

The gene calls are TRBV7-2 and TRBJ1-1; D is possibly TRBD1 (6 bases). CDR1 is SGHTA and CDR2 is FQGNSA in the germline V gene. The germline V and J ends were trimmed by 5 bases and 0 bases, with 10 bases remaining between them. The CDR3 sequence is 14 residues long. The CDR3 loop reads CASSQTGLNTEAFF. The CDR3 DNA sequence: TGTGCCAGCAGCCAGACAGGCCTGAACACTGAAGCTTTCTTT. Using reference TRBV7-2 and TRBJ1-1 for the parts outside the CDR3, the full variable domain is GAGVSQSPSNKVTEKGKDVELRCDPISGHTALYWYRQSLGQGLEFLIYFQGNSAPDKSGLPSDRFSAERTGGSVSTLTIQRTQQEDSAVYLCASSQTGLNTEAFFGQGTRLTVV.

The rearrangement joins TRBV30 to TRBJ2-4; TRBD1 agrees at 7 bases. V was clipped by 0 bases and J by 3 bases; unmatched bases: 8. CDR3 size: 16 residues. The germline gives CDR1 GTSNPN, CDR2 SVGIG (reference sequence). The CDR3 DNA reads as TGTGCCTGGAGTGTTCCACAGGGGTCTGTCAAAAACATTCAGTACTTC. This gives the protein CAWSVPQGSVKNIQYF.

CDR3 sequence: CASSPRNTGELFF. For the CDR3, the DNA is TGTGCCAGCAGCCCGAGGAACACCGGGGAGCTGTTTTTT. The chain has TRBV11-3 and TRBJ2-2; D unclear. The V end lost 5 bases, the J end lost 1 base, and 5 bases lay between the germline ends. Germline V CDR1 and CDR2: SGHNT, YENEEA. The CDR3 contains 13 residues.

The genes are TRBV30 and TRBJ2-7, with D possibly called TRBD1 or TRBD2 (6 bases each). V lost 1 base and J lost 0, with 13 bases in between. CDR1 GTSNPN and CDR2 SVGIG come from the germline V gene (reference sequence). This CDR3 contains 15 residues. CDR3: CAWSGSGGPSYEQYF. CDR3 sequence (DNA): TGTGCCTGGAGTGGTTCTGGGGGGCCCTCCTACGAGCAGTACTTC. The full variable domain, with the rest looked up from reference TRBV30 and TRBJ2-7, is SQTIHQWPATLVQPVGSPLSLECTVEGTSNPNLYWYRQAAGRGLQLLFYSVGIGQISSEVPQNLSASRPQDRQFILSSKKLLLSDSGFYLCAWSGSGGPSYEQYFGPGTRLTVT.

The rearrangement joins TRBV12-3 or TRBV12-4 to TRBJ2-2; 7 nucleotides match TRBD2. The CDR3 covers 13 residues. The trim removed 3 bases at V and 8 bases at J, leaving 3 bases unmatched. The CDR3: CASSLQLAGELFF. CDR3 coding DNA: TGTGCCAGCAGTTTGCAACTAGCGGGGGAGCTGTTTTTT.

V is TRBV7-9 and J is TRBJ1-5; 8 bases map to TRBD1. CDR3 length: 15 amino acids. V lost 1 base, J lost 6 bases, and 5 bases stayed unmatched. Germline loops: CDR1 SEHNR, CDR2 FQNEAQ (reference sequence). DNA for the CDR3: TGTGCCAGCAGCTTAGATGACAGGGGAAGTCAGCCCCAGCATTTT. Translated: CASSLDDRGSQPQHF.

This clone was seen only once. This chain links TRBV7-8 with TRBJ2-1, with 7 bases that match TRBD1. The J segment lost 4 bases and the V segment lost 5 bases, leaving 2 bases of the junction unmatched. This CDR3 contains 13 residues. Looked up from germline, CDR1 is SGHVS and CDR2 is FQNEAQ. The CDR3 reads CASSLGQYNEQFF. The CDR3 DNA is TGTGCCAGCAGCCTGGGACAGTACAATGAGCAGTTCTTC.

The gene calls are TRBV2 and TRBJ2-1; TRBD2 matches at 9 bases. CDR3 length equals 15 residues. CDR1 and CDR2 (germline): SNHLY, FYNNEI. V lost 4 bases, J lost 3 bases, and 4 bases stayed unmatched. The CDR3 DNA is TGTGCCAGCAGTGCTAGCGGGGCAAGCTACAATGAGCAGTTCTTC. This codes for CASSASGASYNEQFF.

The sample holds a few counts of this clone. The J gene is TRBJ2-7, the V gene TRBV4-2; 8 nucleotides line up with TRBD2. The CDR3 length is 16 residues. Per germline, CDR1 LGHNA and CDR2 YNFKEQ. V shed 3 bases and J 0 bases; nucleotides not matched to a gene: 7. The CDR3 DNA reads TGTGCCAGCAGCCAGGAGGGTAGCGGGACCTCCTACGAGCAGTACTTC. It specifies CASSQEGSGTSYEQYF.

This chain joins TRBV6-6 and TRBJ1-4, with D maybe TRBD1 (5 bases). CDR1 MNHNY and CDR2 SVGAGI come from the germline V gene (reference sequence). The CDR3 has 12 amino acids. The germline V and J ends were trimmed by 6 bases and 8 bases, with 10 bases remaining between them. The CDR3 sequence: CASRWGGEKLFF. CDR3 DNA sequence: TGTGCCAGCAGGTGGGGGGGGGAAAAACTGTTTTTT.

The rearrangement joins TRBV19 to TRBJ1-4, with D perhaps TRBD1 (6 bases). This CDR3 region has 16 residues. Trimming stripped 2 bases from V and 4 bases from J, with 14 bases between. Germline V gene sequence: CDR1 LNHDA, CDR2 SQIVND (reference sequence). CDR3 bases: TGTGCCAGTAGTATACTCAACAGGGACGGTAATGAAAAACTGTTTTTT. This encodes CASSILNRDGNEKLFF.

Only one count was recorded for this clone. The rearrangement links TRBV28 to TRBJ1-5; 7 nucleotides match TRBD1. Germline V gene data show CDR1 as MDHEN and CDR2 as SYDVKM. The CDR3 loop spans 12 amino acids. V lost 6 bases to trimming and J lost 9 bases; unmatched junction nucleotides: 5. The CDR3 DNA is TGTGCCAGCAGGCAGACAGGGTTGCCCCAGCATTTT. It specifies CASRQTGLPQHF.

This clone was observed once. J is TRBJ2-1 and V is TRBV2; possibly TRBD2 for D (6 bases). Germline V gene data show CDR1 as SNHLY and CDR2 as FYNNEI. The CDR3 has 12 amino acids. Deletions cut 7 bases from V and 4 bases from J, with 8 bases between. The CDR3 coding sequence is TGTGCCAGCAACGGGAGATACAATGAGCAGTTCTTC. Its translation is CASNGRYNEQFF. Full variable domain (rest looked up from reference TRBV2 and TRBJ2-1): EPEVTQTPSHQVTQMGQEVILRCVPISNHLYFYWYRQILGQKVEFLVSFYNNEISEKSEIFDDQFSVERPDGSNFTLKIRSTKLEDSAMYFCASNGRYNEQFFGPGTRLTVL.

This clone was observed once. CDR3 amino acids: CASSIDSYTEAFF. CDR3 in DNA: TGTGCCAGTAGTATAGACTCCTACACTGAAGCTTTCTTT. V gene TRBV19 combines with J gene TRBJ1-1; no firm D call. Germline V lookup: CDR1 LNHDA, CDR2 SQIVND (reference sequence). V shed 0 bases and J shed 3 bases, with 5 bases lying between them. This CDR3 spans 13 amino acids.

The chain has TRBV24-1 and TRBJ2-7; D is ambiguous. This CDR3 contains 15 residues. V was pared by 4 bases and J by 2 bases, with 14 bases between. Germline CDR1 KGHDR, CDR2 SFDVKD. The CDR3 protein is CATSDPAQSAYEQYF. CDR3 bases: TGTGCCACCAGTGACCCCGCACAGAGCGCCTACGAGCAGTACTTC.

The V call is TRBV2, the J call TRBJ2-2; 10 bases match TRBD1. CDR3 length: 15 amino acids. V gave up 5 bases and J gave up 4 bases; unmatched junction bases: 4. Germline V gives CDR1 SNHLY, CDR2 FYNNEI. CDR3: CASSPRTGGTGELFF. DNA of the CDR3: TGTGCCAGCAGTCCTCGGACAGGGGGCACCGGGGAGCTGTTTTTT.

The chain employs TRBV6-6 and TRBJ1-5; TRBD1 agrees at 9 bases. V was clipped by 5 bases and J by 2 bases; unmatched bases: 4. CDR1 is MNHNY, CDR2 SVGAGI, per germline (reference sequence). This CDR3 spans 15 amino acids. CDR3 protein: CASSGQGIGNQPQHF. In DNA, the CDR3 is TGTGCCAGCAGTGGACAGGGGATAGGCAATCAGCCCCAGCATTTT.